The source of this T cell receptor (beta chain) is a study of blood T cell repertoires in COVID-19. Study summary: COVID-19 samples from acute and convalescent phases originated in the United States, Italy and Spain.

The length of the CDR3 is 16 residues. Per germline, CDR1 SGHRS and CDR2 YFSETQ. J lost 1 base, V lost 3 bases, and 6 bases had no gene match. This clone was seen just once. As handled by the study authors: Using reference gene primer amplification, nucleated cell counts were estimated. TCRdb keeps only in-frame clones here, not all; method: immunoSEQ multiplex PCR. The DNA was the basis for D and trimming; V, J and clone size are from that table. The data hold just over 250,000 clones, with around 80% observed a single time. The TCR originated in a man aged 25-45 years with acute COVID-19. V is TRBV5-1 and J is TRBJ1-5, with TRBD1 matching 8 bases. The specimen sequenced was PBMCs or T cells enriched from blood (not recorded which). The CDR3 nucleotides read TGCGCCAGCAGCTGGGGAGGACAGGGCAGCAATCAGCCCCAGCATTTT. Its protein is CASSWGGQGSNQPQHF.